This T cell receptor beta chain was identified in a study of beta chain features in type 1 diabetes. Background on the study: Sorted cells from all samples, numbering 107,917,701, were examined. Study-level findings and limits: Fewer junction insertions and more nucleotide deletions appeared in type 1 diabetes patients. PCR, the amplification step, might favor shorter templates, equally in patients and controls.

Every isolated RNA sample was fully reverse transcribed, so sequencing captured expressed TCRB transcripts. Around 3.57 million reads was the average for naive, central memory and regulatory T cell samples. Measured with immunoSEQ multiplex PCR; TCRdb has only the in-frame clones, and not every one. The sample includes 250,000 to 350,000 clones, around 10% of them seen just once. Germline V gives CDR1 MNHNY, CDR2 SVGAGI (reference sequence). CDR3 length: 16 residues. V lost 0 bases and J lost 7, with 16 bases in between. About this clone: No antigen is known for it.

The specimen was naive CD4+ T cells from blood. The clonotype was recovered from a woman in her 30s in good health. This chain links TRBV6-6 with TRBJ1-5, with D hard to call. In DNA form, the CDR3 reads TGTGCCAGCAGTTACTCGGGAACACAAACGGGACAGCCCCAGCATTTT. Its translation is CASSYSGTQTGQPQHF.